The T cell receptor (beta chain) under discussion was sequenced for a study of blood T cell repertoires in COVID-19. Here immunoSEQ multiplex PCR was the method, and the copy in TCRdb shows in-frame clones only, minus some. The sample consists of around 500,000 clones, about 85% of them appearing once. Assignments of participants to cohorts depended upon their own reported clinical history. All recovered Cohort 3 donors got two negative PCRs, got clearance, or saw symptom resolution. The specimen sequenced was PBMCs or T cells enriched from blood (not recorded which). The origin of this receptor is an older woman who had recovered from COVID-19.

CDR3 protein: CASSSTGVEGQPQHF. The CDR3 DNA is TGCGCCAGCAGCTCGACAGGGGTAGAGGGACAGCCCCAGCATTTT. The rearrangement joins TRBV5-1 to TRBJ1-5; 8 positions match TRBD1. Germline V gene data show CDR1 as SGHRS and CDR2 as YFSETQ. The CDR3 is 15 amino acids. The trim removed 3 bases at V and 7 bases at J, leaving 9 bases unmatched.